This T cell receptor (beta chain) appears in the sequencing data of a study of OX40 agonist ivuxolimab in advanced cancers. Study-level information: Among those enrolled, mean age was about 60 years (range about 23 to 85) and 82.7% were male.

Concerning this clone: Antigen specificity is unknown.

Study conclusions and caveats: Both CD4+ and CD8+ T cell populations in blood had undergone clonal expansion by week 6 at 0.1 to 3.0 mg/kg. Among some nonresponders, normalized T-cell clonal expansion was also low.

The timepoints at which blood was sampled were baseline, cycle 4 day 1, and cycle 7 day 1. Sequenced by immunoSEQ multiplex PCR; TCRdb stores in-frame clones only, minus some. The data contain roughly 45,000 clones, approximately 81% of them singletons. The material sequenced was CD4+ or CD8+ T cells sorted from blood, taken in a trial of the OX40 agonist ivuxolimab. The receptor comes from an adult with an advanced solid tumor such as melanoma, head and neck, liver or kidney cancer.

CDR3 protein: CASSPSPQGSGNTIYF. CDR3 DNA: TGTGCCAGCAGCCCGAGCCCACAGGGATCTGGAAACACCATATATTTT. The J gene is TRBJ1-3, the V gene TRBV9, with D perhaps matching TRBD1 (6 bases). The CDR3 is made up of 16 amino acids. Germline assignment: CDR1 SGDLS and CDR2 YYNGEE. Trimming left V 4 bases short and J 1 base short, with 15 bases between.